These T cell receptor beta chains were read from a single sample in a study of cytomegalovirus exposure and HLA in healthy donors. This table comes from immunoSEQ multiplex PCR, and its TCRdb copy is limited to in-frame clones, with some not included. The sample shows about 160,000 clones, around 74% of them seen only once. Sequences were obtained from PBMCs. These receptors all stem from a female donor in good health and CMV-seronegative. Each CDR3 is given with its conserved first and last residue. Fields, in order: D gene, J gene, clone size, V gene, CDR3 protein, CDR3 DNA. The D gene is left open where the match is weak. Only part of the rows carry a size: once, few, many, or a class if the clone is expanded.

>NA|TRBJ1-1|NA|TRBV9
CASSVAGSNTEAFF
TGTGCCAGCAGCGTAGCTGGCAGTAACACTGAAGCTTTCTTT
>NA|TRBJ1-2|NA|TRBV28
CASSPTTNGYGYTF
TGTGCCAGCAGTCCCACTACGAACGGCTATGGCTACACCTTC
>NA|TRBJ1-1|NA|TRBV5-4
CASSRGGAGNTEAFF
TGTGCCAGCAGCCGAGGGGGGGCAGGAAACACTGAAGCTTTCTTT
>NA|TRBJ1-4|NA|TRBV7-2
CASSLNRWEKLFF
TGTGCCAGCAGCTTAAACCGGTGGGAAAAACTGTTTTTT
>NA|TRBJ2-1|NA|TRBV7-8
CASSLGSGRVNEQFF
TGTGCCAGCAGCTTAGGGTCGGGTCGCGTCAATGAGCAGTTCTTC
>NA|TRBJ1-1|few|TRBV5-1
CAGLKNTEAFF
TGCGCGGGACTTAAGAACACTGAAGCTTTCTTT
>NA|TRBJ2-7|NA|TRBV5-1
CASSLQGNQIPYEQYF
TGCGCCAGCAGCCTTCAGGGTAATCAAATTCCCTACGAGCAGTACTTC
>TRBD1|TRBJ2-7|NA|TRBV5-5
CASSLGAGGYEQYF
TGTGCCAGCAGCTTGGGCGCAGGGGGATACGAGCAGTACTTC
>TRBD1|TRBJ2-5|NA|TRBV6-5
CASGRGHPIETQYF
TGTGCCAGCGGCAGGGGGCATCCTATAGAGACCCAGTACTTC
>NA|TRBJ1-1|NA|TRBV5-5
CASSPGVGPYSNTEAFF
TGTGCCAGCAGTCCCGGGGTAGGGCCTTATTCGAACACTGAAGCTTTCTTT
>NA|TRBJ1-3|NA|TRBV7-9
CASSTFQGGGNTIYF
TGTGCCAGCAGTACCTTTCAGGGAGGCGGAAACACCATATATTTT
>TRBD1|TRBJ1-1|NA|TRBV6-5
CASSTGTGRAAFF
TGTGCCAGCTCCACCGGGACAGGGAGGGCGGCTTTCTTT
>NA|TRBJ2-1|NA|TRBV6-5
CASSLAGQGLISEQFF
TGTGCCAGCAGTTTAGCGGGACAGGGCCTCATCAGCGAGCAGTTCTTC
>NA|TRBJ2-3|NA|TRBV7-9
CASSTSGNTDTQYF
TGTGCCAGCAGTACAAGTGGTAACACAGATACGCAGTATTTT
>NA|TRBJ2-3|NA|TRBV5-8
CASSPRTVTDTQYF
TGTGCCAGCAGCCCTCGGACAGTCACGGATACGCAGTATTTT
>NA|TRBJ2-6|once|TRBV2
CASSERAPGAGANVLTF
TGTGCCAGCAGTGAGAGAGCCCCAGGGGCTGGGGCCAACGTCCTGACTTTC
>NA|TRBJ1-1|NA|TRBV19
CASELGGNTEAFF
TGTGCCAGTGAACTAGGGGGGAACACTGAAGCTTTCTTT